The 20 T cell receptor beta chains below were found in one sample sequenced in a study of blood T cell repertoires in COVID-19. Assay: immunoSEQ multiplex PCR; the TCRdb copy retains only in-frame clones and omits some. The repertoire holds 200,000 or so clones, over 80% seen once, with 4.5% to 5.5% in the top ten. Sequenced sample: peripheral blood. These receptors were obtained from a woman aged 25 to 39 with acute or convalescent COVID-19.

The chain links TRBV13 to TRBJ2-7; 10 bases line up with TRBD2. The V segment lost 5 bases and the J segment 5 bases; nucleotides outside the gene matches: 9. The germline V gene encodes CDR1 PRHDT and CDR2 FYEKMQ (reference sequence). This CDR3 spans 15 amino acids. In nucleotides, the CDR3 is TGTGCCAGCAGCCCGAAAGGGAGCGGGGGGGACGAGCAGTACTTC. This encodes CASSPKGSGGDEQYF.

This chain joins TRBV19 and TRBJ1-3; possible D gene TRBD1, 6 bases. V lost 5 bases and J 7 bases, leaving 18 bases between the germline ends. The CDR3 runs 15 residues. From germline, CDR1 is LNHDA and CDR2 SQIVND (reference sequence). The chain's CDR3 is CASSEQGKRRNTIYF. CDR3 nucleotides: TGTGCCAGTAGTGAACAGGGTAAAAGAAGGAACACCATATATTTT.

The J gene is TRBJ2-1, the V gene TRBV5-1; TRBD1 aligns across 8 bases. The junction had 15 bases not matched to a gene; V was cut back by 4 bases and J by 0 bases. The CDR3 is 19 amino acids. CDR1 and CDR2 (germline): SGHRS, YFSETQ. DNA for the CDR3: TGCGCCAGCAGCCGGACAGGGCCCGCCTCGCCTGGCTCCTACAATGAGCAGTTCTTC. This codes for CASSRTGPASPGSYNEQFF.

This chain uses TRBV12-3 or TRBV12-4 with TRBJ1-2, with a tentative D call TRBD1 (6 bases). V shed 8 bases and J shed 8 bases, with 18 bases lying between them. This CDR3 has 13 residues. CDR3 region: CASFPGQKKGYTF. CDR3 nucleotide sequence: TGTGCCAGCTTCCCGGGACAAAAGAAGGGCTACACCTTC.

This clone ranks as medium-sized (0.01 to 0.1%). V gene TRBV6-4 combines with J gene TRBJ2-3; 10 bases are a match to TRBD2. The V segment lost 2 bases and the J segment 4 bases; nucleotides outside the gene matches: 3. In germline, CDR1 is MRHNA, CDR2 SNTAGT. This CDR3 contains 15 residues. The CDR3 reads CASSDGAGGSDTQYF. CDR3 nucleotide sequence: TGTGCCAGCAGTGACGGAGCGGGGGGGTCAGATACGCAGTATTTT.

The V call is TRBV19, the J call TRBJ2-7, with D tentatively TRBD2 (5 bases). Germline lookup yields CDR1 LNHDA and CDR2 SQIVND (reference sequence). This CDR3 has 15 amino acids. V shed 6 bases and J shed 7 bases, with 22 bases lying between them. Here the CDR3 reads CASSPVLGVNGEQYF. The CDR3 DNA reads TGTGCCAGTAGCCCCGTCTTGGGAGTTAATGGTGAGCAGTACTTC. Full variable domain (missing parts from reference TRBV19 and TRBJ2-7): DGGITQSPKYLFRKEGQNVTLSCEQNLNHDAMYWYRQDPGQGLRLIYYSQIVNDFQKGDIAEGYSVSREKKESFPLTVTSAQKNPTAFYLCASSPVLGVNGEQYFGPGTRLTVT.

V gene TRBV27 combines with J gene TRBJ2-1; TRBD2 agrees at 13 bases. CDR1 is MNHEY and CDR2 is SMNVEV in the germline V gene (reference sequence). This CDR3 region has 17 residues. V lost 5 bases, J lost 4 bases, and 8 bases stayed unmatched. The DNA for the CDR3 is TGTGCCAGCAGTCTACGGACTAGCGGGAGTGGTTACAATGAGCAGTTCTTC. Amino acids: CASSLRTSGSGYNEQFF.

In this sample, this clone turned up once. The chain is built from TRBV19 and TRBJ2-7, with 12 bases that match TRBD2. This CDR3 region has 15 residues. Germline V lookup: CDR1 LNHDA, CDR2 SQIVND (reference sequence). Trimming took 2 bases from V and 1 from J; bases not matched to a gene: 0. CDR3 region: CASSILAGGSYEQYF. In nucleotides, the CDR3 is TGTGCCAGTAGTATACTAGCGGGAGGGTCCTACGAGCAGTACTTC.

Written as DNA, the CDR3 is TGTGCCAGCAGGACCGGGACAGGGTTGAAAAAACTGTTTTTT. This translates into CASRTGTGLKKLFF. The chain combines TRBV27 with TRBJ1-4, with TRBD1 matching over 9 bases. The CDR3 is 14 residues long. Germline CDR1 MNHEY, CDR2 SMNVEV (reference sequence). V trimming: 6 bases; J trimming: 9 bases; junction bases outside the gene matches: 8.

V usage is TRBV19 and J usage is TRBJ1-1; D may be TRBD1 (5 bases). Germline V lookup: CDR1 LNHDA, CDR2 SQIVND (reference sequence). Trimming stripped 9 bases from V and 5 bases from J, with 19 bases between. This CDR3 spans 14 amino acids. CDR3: CASQIRGEGTEAFF. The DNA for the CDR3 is TGTGCCAGCCAGATCCGGGGGGAGGGAACTGAAGCTTTCTTT. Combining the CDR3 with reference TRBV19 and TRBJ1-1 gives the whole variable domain DGGITQSPKYLFRKEGQNVTLSCEQNLNHDAMYWYRQDPGQGLRLIYYSQIVNDFQKGDIAEGYSVSREKKESFPLTVTSAQKNPTAFYLCASQIRGEGTEAFFGQGTRLTVV.

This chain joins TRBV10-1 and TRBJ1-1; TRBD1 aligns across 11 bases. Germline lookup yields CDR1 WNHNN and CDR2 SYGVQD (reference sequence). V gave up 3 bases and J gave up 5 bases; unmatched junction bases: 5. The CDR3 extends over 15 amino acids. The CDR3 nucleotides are TGCGCCAGCAGTGACCGGACAGGGGGCCAAACTGAAGCTTTCTTT. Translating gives CASSDRTGGQTEAFF.

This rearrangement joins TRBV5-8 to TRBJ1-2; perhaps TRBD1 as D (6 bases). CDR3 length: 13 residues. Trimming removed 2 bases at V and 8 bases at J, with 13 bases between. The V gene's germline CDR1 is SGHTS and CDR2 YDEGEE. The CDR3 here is CASSLGQIQGYTF. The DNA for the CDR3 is TGTGCCAGCAGCTTAGGACAGATCCAGGGCTACACCTTC. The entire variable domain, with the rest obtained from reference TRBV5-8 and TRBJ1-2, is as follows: EAGVTQSPTHLIKTRGQQATLRCSPISGHTSVYWYQQALGLGLQFLLWYDEGEERNRGNFPPRFSGRQFPNYSSELNVNALELEDSALYLCASSLGQIQGYTFGSGTRLTVV.

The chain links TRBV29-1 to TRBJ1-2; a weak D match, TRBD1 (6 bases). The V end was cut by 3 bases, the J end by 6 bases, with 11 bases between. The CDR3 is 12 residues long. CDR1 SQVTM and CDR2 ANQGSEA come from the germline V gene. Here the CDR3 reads CSVEGGAHGYTF. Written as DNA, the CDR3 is TGCAGCGTTGAGGGGGGGGCACATGGCTACACCTTC.

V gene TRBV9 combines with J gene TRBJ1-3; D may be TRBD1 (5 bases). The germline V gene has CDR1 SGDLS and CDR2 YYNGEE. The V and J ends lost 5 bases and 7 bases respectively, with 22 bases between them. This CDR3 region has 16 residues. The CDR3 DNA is TGTGCCAGCAGTTCTGGAGATGGGACGGGGGGTAACACCATATATTTT. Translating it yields CASSSGDGTGGNTIYF.

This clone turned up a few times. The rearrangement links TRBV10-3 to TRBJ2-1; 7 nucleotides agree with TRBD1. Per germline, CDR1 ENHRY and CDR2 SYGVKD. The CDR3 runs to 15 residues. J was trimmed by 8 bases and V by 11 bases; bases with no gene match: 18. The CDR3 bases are TGTGCCGTCCAAGTGGGGGACAGCGTACGGGATGAGCAGTTCTTC. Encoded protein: CAVQVGDSVRDEQFF.

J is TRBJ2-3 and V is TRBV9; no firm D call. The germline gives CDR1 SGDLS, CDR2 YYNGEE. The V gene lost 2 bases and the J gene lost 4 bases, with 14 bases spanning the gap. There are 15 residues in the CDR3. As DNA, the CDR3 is TGTGCCAGCAGCGTCTTTGACACCAATCCAGATACGCAGTATTTT. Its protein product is CASSVFDTNPDTQYF.

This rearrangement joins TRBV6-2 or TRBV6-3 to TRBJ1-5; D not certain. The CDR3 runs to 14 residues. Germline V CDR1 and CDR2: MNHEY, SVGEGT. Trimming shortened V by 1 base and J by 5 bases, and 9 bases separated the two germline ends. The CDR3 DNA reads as TGTGCCAGCAGTTACTGGCAGGCCTATCAGCCCCAGCATTTT. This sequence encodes CASSYWQAYQPQHF.

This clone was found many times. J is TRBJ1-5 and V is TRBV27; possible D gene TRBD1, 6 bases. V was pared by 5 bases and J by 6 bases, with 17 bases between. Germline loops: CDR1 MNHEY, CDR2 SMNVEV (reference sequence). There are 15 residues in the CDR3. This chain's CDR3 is CASSPESGVRQPQHF. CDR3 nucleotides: TGTGCCAGCAGTCCGGAATCAGGGGTTCGTCAGCCCCAGCATTTT.

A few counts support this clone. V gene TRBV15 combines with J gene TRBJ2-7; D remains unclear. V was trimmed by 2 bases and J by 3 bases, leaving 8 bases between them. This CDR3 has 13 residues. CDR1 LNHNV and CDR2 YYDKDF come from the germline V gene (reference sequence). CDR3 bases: TGTGCCACCAGCAGAACTCGGGTCTACGAGCAGTACTTC. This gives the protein CATSRTRVYEQYF.

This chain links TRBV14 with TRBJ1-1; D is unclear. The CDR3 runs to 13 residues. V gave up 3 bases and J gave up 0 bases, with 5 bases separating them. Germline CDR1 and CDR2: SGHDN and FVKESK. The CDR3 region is CASSHLLNTEAFF. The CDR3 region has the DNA TGTGCCAGCAGCCACCTATTGAACACTGAAGCTTTCTTT.